This entry describes one TCR beta chain. Its antigen remains unidentified. The sample belongs to a study of OX40 agonist ivuxolimab in advanced cancers. Turning to the study itself: Enrolled patients in dose escalation had cancers that were hepatocellular carcinoma, melanoma, renal cell or head and neck cancer.

Here immunoSEQ multiplex PCR was the method, and the copy in TCRdb shows in-frame clones only, minus some. The profile covers more than 20,000 clones, with approximately 73% appearing a single time and 18% taken by the ten largest. The germline V gene encodes CDR1 SGHRS and CDR2 YFSETQ. V dropped 4 bases and J dropped 6; count of bases not matched to a gene: 9. This CDR3 region has 16 residues. Regarding the study as a whole: In the 0.1 to 3.0 mg/kg range, CD4+ and CD8+ blood T cells had expanded clonally by week 6.

This clonotype originated in an adult with an advanced solid tumor such as melanoma, head and neck, liver or kidney cancer. This chain uses TRBV5-1 with TRBJ2-3, with 12 bases matching TRBD2. Material: CD4+ or CD8+ T cells sorted from blood, obtained in a trial of the OX40 agonist ivuxolimab. CDR3 DNA: TGCGCCAGCAGCCCCTGGACTAGCGGGGAGGGGGATACGCAGTATTTT. This translates into CASSPWTSGEGDTQYF.